This T cell receptor (beta chain) was profiled in a study of control samples from healthy donors and cancer patients. The repertoire was sequenced with immunoSEQ multiplex PCR; TCRdb's copy has only in-frame clones and lacks some. The sample lists around 120,000 clones, roughly 87% occurring once. Trimming removed 0 bases at V and 1 base at J, with 7 bases between. In germline, CDR1 is SGHDT, CDR2 YYEEEE. The length of the CDR3 is 14 residues. The TCR was taken from a middle-aged man in good health. Sequenced material: blood. This sequence joins TRBV5-6 and TRBJ2-5; D unresolved. The CDR3 nucleotides are TGTGCCAGCAGCTTGGTCGGGTCCCAAGAGACCCAGTACTTC. As protein: CASSLVGSQETQYF.